The clone carrying this TCR beta chain was seen at least ten times. Its antigen is unknown. The CDR3 has 17 residues. V was shortened by 5 bases and J by 0 bases, with 18 bases between the two germline ends. CDR1 and CDR2 (germline): SGHTA, FQGNSA. The data originate from a study of T cells in Graves' hyperthyroidism and ophthalmopathy. Findings and caveats of the study: Median prediction lead before ophthalmopathy onset was 5 to 7.5 months with the model.

Researchers barred patients who had uncontrolled infection, other autoimmune disease, pregnancy or lactation. The TCR beta CDR3 regions underwent amplification using RNA transcripts as the source. Initially, a first-round RT-PCR of the TCR CDR3 employed the HTBI primer set. TCRdb passed the multiplex PCR reads through MiXCR, listing each CDR3 protein once. The table includes some 560,000 distinct CDR3 sequences, about 15% detected once. This sequence was found in a woman aged 40 to 49 with Graves' hyperthyroidism. The chain links TRBV7-2 to TRBJ2-3; D remains unclear. The source material was blood. The CDR3 is CASSASPGALSTDTQYF. The CDR3 bases are TGTGCCAGCAGCGCCTCGCCGGGTGCCCTTAGCACAGATACGCAGTATTTT.